This TCR beta chain was sequenced for a study of post-analysis software for immune sequencing data. General observations from the study: Included in a set of about five TRBV segments more frequent in patients than controls were TRBV5-6, TRBV5-1 and TRBV20-1.

cDNA libraries for TCR beta contained unique molecular identifiers. TCRdb re-called the PCR reads with MiXCR, one entry per CDR3 protein. The table lists about 260,000 distinct CDR3 sequences, just over 35% of them singletons. This clonotype was picked up many times. As yet, its antigen is unknown. Trimming removed 1 base from V and 10 bases from J; junction bases left unmatched: 9. This CDR3 region has 16 residues. CDR1 LGHDT and CDR2 YNNKEL come from the germline V gene (reference sequence). The rearrangement links TRBV3-1 to TRBJ2-1, with 11 bases aligning to TRBD2. The receptor's source is a girl aged 5 to 17 with multiple sclerosis. The sequenced sample consisted of blood. This CDR3 is CASSQGGLAGLGEQFF. The CDR3 region has the DNA TGTGCCAGCAGCCAAGGTGGACTAGCGGGCCTGGGAGAGCAGTTCTTC.